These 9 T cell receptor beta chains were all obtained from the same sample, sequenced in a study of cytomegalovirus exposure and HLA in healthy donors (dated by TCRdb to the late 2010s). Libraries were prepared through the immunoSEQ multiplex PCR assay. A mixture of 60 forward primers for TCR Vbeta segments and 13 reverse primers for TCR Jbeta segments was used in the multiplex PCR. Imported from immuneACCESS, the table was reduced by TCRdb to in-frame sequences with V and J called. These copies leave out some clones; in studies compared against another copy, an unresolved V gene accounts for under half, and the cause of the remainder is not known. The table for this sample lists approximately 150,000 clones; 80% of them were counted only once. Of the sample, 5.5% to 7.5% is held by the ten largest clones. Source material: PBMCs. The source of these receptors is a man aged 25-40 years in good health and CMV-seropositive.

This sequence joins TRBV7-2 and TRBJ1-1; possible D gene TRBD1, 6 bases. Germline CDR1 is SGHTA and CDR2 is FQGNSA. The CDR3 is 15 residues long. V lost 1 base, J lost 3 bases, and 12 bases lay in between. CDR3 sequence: CASSLVTGRDTEAFF. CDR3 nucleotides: TGTGCCAGCAGCTTAGTAACAGGGAGGGACACTGAAGCTTTCTTT.

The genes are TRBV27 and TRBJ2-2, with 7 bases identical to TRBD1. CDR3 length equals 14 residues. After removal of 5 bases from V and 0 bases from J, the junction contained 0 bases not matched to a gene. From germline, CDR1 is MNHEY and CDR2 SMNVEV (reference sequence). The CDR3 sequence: CASSGQANTGELFF. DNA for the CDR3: TGTGCCAGCAGTGGACAGGCGAACACCGGGGAGCTGTTTTTT.

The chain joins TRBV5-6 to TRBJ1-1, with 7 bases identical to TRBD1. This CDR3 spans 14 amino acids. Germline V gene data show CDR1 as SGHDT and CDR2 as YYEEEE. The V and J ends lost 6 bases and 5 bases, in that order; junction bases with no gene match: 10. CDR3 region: CASTPTGPGTEAFF. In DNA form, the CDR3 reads TGTGCCAGCACGCCGACAGGGCCGGGTACTGAAGCTTTCTTT.

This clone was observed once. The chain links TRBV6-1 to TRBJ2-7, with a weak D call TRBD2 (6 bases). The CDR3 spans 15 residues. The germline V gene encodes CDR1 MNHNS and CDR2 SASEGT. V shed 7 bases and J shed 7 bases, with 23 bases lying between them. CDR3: CASTVYSSRAGEQYF. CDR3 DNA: TGTGCCAGCACAGTCTATAGTTCTAGGGCGGGGGAGCAGTACTTC.

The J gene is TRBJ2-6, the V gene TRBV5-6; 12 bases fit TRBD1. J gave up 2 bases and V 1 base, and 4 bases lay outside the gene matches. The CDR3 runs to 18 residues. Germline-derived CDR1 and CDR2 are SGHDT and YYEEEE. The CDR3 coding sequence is TGTGCCAGCAGCTTGTTTCGGGACAGGGGGCCTGGGGCCAACGTCCTGACTTTC. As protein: CASSLFRDRGPGANVLTF.

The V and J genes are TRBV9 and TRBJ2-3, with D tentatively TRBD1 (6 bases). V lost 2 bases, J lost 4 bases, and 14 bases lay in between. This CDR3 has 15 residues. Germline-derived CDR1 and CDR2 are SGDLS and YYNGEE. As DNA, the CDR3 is TGTGCCAGCAGCGTGGGTCACAGGGCTTCAGATACGCAGTATTTT. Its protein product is CASSVGHRASDTQYF. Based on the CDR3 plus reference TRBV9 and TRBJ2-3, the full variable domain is DSGVTQTPKHLITATGQRVTLRCSPRSGDLSVYWYQQSLDQGLQFLIQYYNGEERAKGNILERFSAQQFPDLHSELNLSSLELGDSALYFCASSVGHRASDTQYFGPGTRLTVL.

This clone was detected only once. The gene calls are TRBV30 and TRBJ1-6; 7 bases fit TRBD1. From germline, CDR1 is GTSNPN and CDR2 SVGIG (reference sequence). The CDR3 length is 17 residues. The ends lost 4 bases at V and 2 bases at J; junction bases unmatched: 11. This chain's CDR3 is CAWKVEEGATYNSPLHF. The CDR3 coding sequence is TGTGCCTGGAAGGTTGAAGAGGGGGCCACCTATAATTCACCCCTCCACTTT.

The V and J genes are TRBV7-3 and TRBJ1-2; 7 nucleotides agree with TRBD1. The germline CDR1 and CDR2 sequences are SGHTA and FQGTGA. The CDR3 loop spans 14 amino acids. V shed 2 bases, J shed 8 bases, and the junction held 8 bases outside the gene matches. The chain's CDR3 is CASSLVGTDEGYTF. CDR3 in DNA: TGTGCCAGCAGCTTAGTCGGGACAGATGAGGGCTACACCTTC.

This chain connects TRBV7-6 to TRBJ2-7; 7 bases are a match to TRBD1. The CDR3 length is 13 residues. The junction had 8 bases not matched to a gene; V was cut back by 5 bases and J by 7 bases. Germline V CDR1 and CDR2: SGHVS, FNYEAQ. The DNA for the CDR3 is TGTGCCAGCAGCCCGGCAGGGGGAAGTGAGCAGTACTTC. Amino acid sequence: CASSPAGGSEQYF.